What follows are 23 T cell receptor beta chains derived from one specimen sequenced in a study of response to subunit inactivated influenza vaccine. MiXCR was run by TCRdb on the RT-PCR reads, yielding one entry per CDR3 protein. The table records under 200,000 distinct CDR3 sequences, around 11% of them present only once. The sample was CD8+ T cells sorted from PBMCs, taken less than 25 months after vaccination. All receptors derive from a man between 50 and 70 years old who received an inactivated influenza vaccine.

The sample holds a few counts of this clonotype. The V gene is TRBV6-2 or TRBV6-3, the J gene TRBJ2-4, with 10 bases identical to TRBD2. From germline, CDR1 is MNHEY and CDR2 SVGEGT. V trimming: 6 bases; J trimming: 8 bases; junction bases outside the gene matches: 19. The CDR3 loop spans 18 amino acids. The chain's CDR3 is CASSLQGDPLAGIHIQYF. The DNA for the CDR3 is TGTGCCAGCAGCTTACAGGGCGACCCACTAGCGGGAATACACATTCAGTACTTC.

This clonotype was counted only a few times. The chain carries TRBV7-8 and TRBJ1-5, with D tentatively TRBD1 (5 bases). Germline-derived CDR1 and CDR2 are SGHVS and FQNEAQ. V lost 5 bases and J 0 bases, leaving 23 bases between the germline ends. CDR3 length equals 19 residues. CDR3 amino acids: CASSIHLPGRSISNQPQHF. Here the CDR3 DNA reads TGTGCCAGCAGCATACACTTACCGGGACGGAGTATTAGCAATCAGCCCCAGCATTTT.

There are a few counts of this clonotype. This chain links TRBV12-3 or TRBV12-4 with TRBJ1-3; tentatively, D is TRBD1 (5 bases). The CDR3 spans 15 residues. V lost 4 bases and J lost 0, with 10 bases in between. DNA of the CDR3: TGTGCCAGCAGTTATGGGGGGAACTCTGGAAACACCATATATTTT. Its translation is CASSYGGNSGNTIYF.

Only a few counts were recorded for this clonotype. The rearrangement joins TRBV6-5 to TRBJ2-5; D possibly corresponds to TRBD2 (6 bases). The germline gives CDR1 MNHEY, CDR2 SVGAGI. CDR3 length: 14 residues. Deletions cut 0 bases from V and 4 bases from J, with 9 bases between. CDR3 nucleotide sequence: TGTGCCAGCAGTTACTCAGGGCGGGGAGAGACCCAGTACTTC. This sequence encodes CASSYSGRGETQYF.

V usage is TRBV10-1 and J usage is TRBJ2-3; D gene unclear. Germline lookup yields CDR1 WNHNN and CDR2 SYGVQD (reference sequence). Trimming took 4 bases from V and 1 from J, leaving 6 bases between them. CDR3 length: 13 amino acids. CDR3 in amino acids: CASSVVGTDTQYF. The CDR3 region has the DNA TGCGCCAGCAGTGTGGTTGGCACAGATACGCAGTATTTT.

This clonotype was seen ten or more times. V usage is TRBV29-1 and J usage is TRBJ2-7; 10 nucleotides line up with TRBD1. Per germline, CDR1 SQVTM and CDR2 ANQGSEA. The CDR3 is 13 residues long. The V and J ends lost 2 bases and 5 bases, in that order; junction bases with no gene match: 3. The CDR3 sequence is CSVEFDRGHEQYF. The CDR3 coding sequence is TGCAGCGTTGAATTCGACAGGGGGCACGAGCAGTACTTC.

The chain has TRBV4-3 and TRBJ2-5; either TRBD1 or TRBD2 may supply D (5 bases each). CDR3 length equals 14 residues. In germline, CDR1 is LGHNA, CDR2 YSLEER. V gave up 0 bases and J gave up 4 bases, with 9 bases separating them. The CDR3 DNA reads as TGCGCCAGCAGCCAAGATTTGGGGACAGAGACCCAGTACTTC. Encoded protein: CASSQDLGTETQYF.

The CDR3 spells CASSSRLAGTYEQYF. The CDR3 nucleotides are TGTGCCAGCAGTTCACGACTAGCGGGGACCTACGAGCAGTACTTC. The V call is TRBV27, the J call TRBJ2-7, with 11 bases lining up with TRBD2. V gave up 4 bases and J gave up 2 bases; unmatched junction bases: 4. The CDR3 has 15 residues. The germline V gene has CDR1 MNHEY and CDR2 SMNVEV (reference sequence).

In this sample, this clonotype turned up many times. The chain links TRBV9 to TRBJ2-1; maybe TRBD2 (6 bases). The CDR3 sequence is 16 residues long. Trimming removed 2 bases at V and 1 base at J, with 13 bases between. In germline, CDR1 is SGDLS, CDR2 YYNGEE. Here the CDR3 DNA reads TGTGCCAGCAGCGTTTTGGACTATGCATCCTACAATGAGCAGTTCTTC. Its protein is CASSVLDYASYNEQFF.

The chain uses TRBV6-2 or TRBV6-3 and TRBJ2-1; the match to TRBD1 covers 8 bases. V was pared by 6 bases and J by 3 bases, with 7 bases of the junction left unmatched. Germline V CDR1 and CDR2: MNHEY, SVGEGT. The CDR3 has 15 amino acids. CDR3 sequence (DNA): TGTGCCAGCAGACTCCAGGGGGCAGTCTACAATGAGCAGTTCTTC. This gives the protein CASRLQGAVYNEQFF.

In this sample, this clonotype turned up a few times. The rearrangement links TRBV28 to TRBJ1-1, with 8 nucleotides matching TRBD1. Looked up from germline, CDR1 is MDHEN and CDR2 is SYDVKM. This CDR3 is built from 16 residues. V lost 4 bases, J lost 1 base, and 8 bases stayed unmatched. CDR3 DNA sequence: TGTGCCAGCAGTTCTCCCCCGGACAGGGAGAACACTGAAGCTTTCTTT. It specifies CASSSPPDRENTEAFF.

A few counts support this clonotype. The rearrangement joins TRBV4-2 to TRBJ2-1; D unclear. V shed 4 bases and J shed 8 bases, with 18 bases lying between them. This CDR3 spans 15 amino acids. CDR1 is LGHNA and CDR2 is YNFKEQ in the germline V gene. CDR3 coding DNA: TGTGCCAGCAGCCCAATAAAGACAATTATCGATGAGCAGTTCTTC. This gives the protein CASSPIKTIIDEQFF.

The chain carries TRBV5-5 and TRBJ2-7, with 8 bases fitting TRBD1. Trimming removed 3 bases from V and 6 bases from J; junction bases left unmatched: 8. The CDR3 has 14 amino acids. Looked up from germline, CDR1 is SGHKS and CDR2 is YYEKEE (reference sequence). The CDR3 here is CASSSRQGRSEQYF. As DNA, the CDR3 is TGTGCCAGCAGCTCTAGACAGGGGCGATCCGAGCAGTACTTC.

This clonotype was observed a few times. CDR3 loop: CASSGLYNEQFF. CDR3 nucleotide sequence: TGTGCCAGCAGTGGACTCTACAATGAGCAGTTCTTC. The genes are TRBV12-3 or TRBV12-4 and TRBJ2-1; maybe TRBD2 (5 bases). Trimming cost V 5 bases and J 3 bases, with 5 bases left between them. The CDR3 is made up of 12 amino acids.

This sequence joins TRBV6-5 and TRBJ2-1, with 8 bases matching TRBD2. Trimming took 2 bases from V and 6 from J; bases not matched to a gene: 6. The CDR3 sequence is 15 residues long. Germline assignment: CDR1 MNHEY and CDR2 SVGAGI. The CDR3 protein is CASSYISSGSNEQFF. For the CDR3, the DNA is TGTGCCAGCAGTTACATCTCCAGCGGGAGCAATGAGCAGTTCTTC.

This clonotype was seen at least ten times. CDR3 in amino acids: CASSQTDGFKLFF. CDR3 nucleotides: TGTGCCAGCAGCCAAACGGACGGATTCAAACTGTTTTTT. V and J are TRBV3-1 and TRBJ1-4; the D is unclear. CDR1 and CDR2 (germline): LGHDT, YNNKEL (reference sequence). Trimming pared 2 bases from V and 11 bases from J, leaving 12 bases between. There are 13 residues in the CDR3.

About this clonotype: A junction boundary mismatches the germline segment, possibly from a read error. The chain uses TRBV7-7 and TRBJ2-1; D is unresolved. The germline V gene has CDR1 SSHAT and CDR2 FNYEAQ (reference sequence). The CDR3 extends over 14 amino acids. CDR3 region: CASSLDPSSHEQFF. CDR3 sequence (DNA): TGTGCTAGCAGCTTAGATCCGTCTTCCCATGAGCAGTTCTTC.

The chain joins TRBV12-3 or TRBV12-4 to TRBJ2-6; D call uncertain. Trimming took 4 bases from V and 0 from J, leaving 7 bases between them. This CDR3 comprises 15 residues. The CDR3 sequence is CASSSVSSGANVLTF. For the CDR3, the DNA is TGTGCCAGCAGTTCGGTGAGCTCTGGGGCCAACGTCCTGACTTTC.

The chain recombines TRBV20-1 with TRBJ2-3; D may be TRBD1 (6 bases). CDR3 length equals 14 residues. V lost 5 bases, J lost 3 bases, and 15 bases lay in between. Germline values: CDR1 DFQATT, CDR2 SNEGSKA (reference sequence). As DNA, the CDR3 is TGCAGTGCTCTACGGACAGTGGGAACAGATACGCAGTATTTT. Its protein product is CSALRTVGTDTQYF.

This rearrangement joins TRBV7-9 to TRBJ2-1; 8 bases are shared with TRBD2. Germline V gene lookup returns CDR1 SEHNR and CDR2 FQNEAQ (reference sequence). This CDR3 has 16 residues. With 0 bases clipped from V and 4 bases from J, the junction kept 5 bases outside the gene matches. Here the CDR3 DNA reads TGTGCCAGCAGCTTAGCGGCAGCGGGGGCTTACAATGAGCAGTTCTTC. Translation: CASSLAAAGAYNEQFF.

The table lists this clonotype with many counts. The gene calls are TRBV28 and TRBJ2-7; 9 bases agree with TRBD2. V was clipped by 7 bases and J by 3 bases; unmatched bases: 10. Germline V gives CDR1 MDHEN, CDR2 SYDVKM. This CDR3 has 15 amino acids. CDR3 sequence (DNA): TGTGCCAGCAAGGTAGTAGCGGGAGAGGGCTACGAGCAGTACTTC. Protein product: CASKVVAGEGYEQYF.

This clonotype was recorded a few times. The V call is TRBV7-2, the J call TRBJ2-3, with TRBD2 as a possible D gene (6 bases). V shed 6 bases and J shed 6 bases, with 37 bases lying between them. The CDR3 loop spans 21 amino acids. The germline V gene encodes CDR1 SGHTA and CDR2 FQGNSA. CDR3: CASSSGGIEGRGPTWADTQYF. Here the CDR3 DNA reads TGTGCCAGCAGTTCGGGCGGTATCGAAGGGCGGGGCCCAACTTGGGCGGATACGCAGTATTTT.

The chain is built from TRBV12-3 or TRBV12-4 and TRBJ2-1; TRBD1 might be the D (6 bases). V was shortened by 5 bases and J by 6 bases, with 11 bases between the two germline ends. The CDR3 has 13 amino acids. CDR3 residues: CASSLQGPNEQFF. The CDR3 DNA is TGTGCCAGCAGTCTACAGGGTCCCAATGAGCAGTTCTTC.